This T cell receptor beta chain was observed in a study of blood T cell repertoires in COVID-19 (dated by TCRdb to the early 2020s). About the full investigation: The collaborator samples originated in the United States, Italy and Spain and spanned the acute and convalescent phases of COVID-19. The samples were drawn from the first 160 participants of the ongoing ImmuneRACE study and from about 1,200 subjects provided by 6 global collaborators. Where available, HLA class I and class II types were taken from metadata supplied by the sample provider and were not determined by assay-based typing. A freely available public database, intended as a resource for researchers studying the immune response to SARS-CoV-2, is where the repertoires were released. The material from the prospective study consisted of cDNA or gDNA derived from T cells, B-cell-depleted T cells, or PBMCs. The sample metadata nearly always contained a de-identified subject ID, COVID-19 status, age in years and sex. Subjects who had been exposed to COVID-19, were actively infected with it, or had recovered from it provided the deeply sampled blood TCRbeta repertoires that made up the dataset.

With regard to this clone: No antigen is known for it. One base away there is no much larger clone; base qualities are not given.

What the work shows at the level of the full study, not this receptor alone: The amount of clinical and demographic metadata varied by source and participant and was provided uncurated.

Samples from volunteer blood donors who had recovered from COVID-19 were contributed by a second Seattle source. Each collaborating institution followed its own protocols to collect whole blood in K2EDTA tubes. Collaborator samples were shipped for TCRbeta analysis as frozen whole blood, isolated PBMCs, or DNA extracted from either sample type. The immunoSEQ Assay, a bias-controlled multiplex PCR, was used to amplify TCRbeta CDR3 regions from genomic DNA. The original methods were these. Within the assay, amplification of reference gene primers was used to estimate how many nucleated cells each sample contained. To quantify the absolute abundance of each unique TCRbeta CDR3 rearrangement, sequence reads were collapsed and filtered. For each sample, productive Simpson clonality was calculated by taking the square root of Simpson's diversity index across productive rearrangements. In TCRdb, the immuneACCESS table is reduced to in-frame sequences with V and J assigned. These tables do not hold every clone; where another copy was compared, an unresolved V gene accounts for under half, and the others remain unexplained. Clone size and the V and J calls come from that table; the DNA yielded D and trimming. The sample contains more than 100,000 clones, roughly 84% of them found a single time. Together, the top ten hold around 12% of the sample.

The TCR was taken from a woman aged 30 to 39 who had recovered from COVID-19. Sequencing was performed on peripheral blood.

The DNA sequence is TGTGCCAGCAGTTACTCGATTGCGGCTGGAAACACCATATATTTT. This translates into CASSYSIAAGNTIYF. The chain employs TRBV6-5 and TRBJ1-3; confidence is insufficient to name the D gene. Measured from the cysteine to the phenylalanine, the CDR3 is 15 residues long. Only the CDR3 portion is preserved as DNA: 45 bases, with reading frame beginning at the first base. Trimming costs V 0 bases and J 2 bases, and their ends lie 8 bases apart. As encoded in the germline V gene, CDR1 is MNHEY while CDR2 is SVGAGI.